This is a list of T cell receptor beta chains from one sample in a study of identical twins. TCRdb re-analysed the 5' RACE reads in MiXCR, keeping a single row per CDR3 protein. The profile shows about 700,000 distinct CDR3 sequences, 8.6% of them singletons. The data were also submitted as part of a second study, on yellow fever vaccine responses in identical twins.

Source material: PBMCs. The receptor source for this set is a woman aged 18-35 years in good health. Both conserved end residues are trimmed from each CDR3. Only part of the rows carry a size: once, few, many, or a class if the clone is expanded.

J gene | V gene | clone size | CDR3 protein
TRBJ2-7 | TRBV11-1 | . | ASSLAWTGDTYEQY
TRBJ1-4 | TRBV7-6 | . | ASSLGTGTGHEKLF
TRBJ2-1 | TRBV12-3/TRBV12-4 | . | ASKRGGAAYNEQF
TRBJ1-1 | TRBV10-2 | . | ASRDWGTMNTEAF
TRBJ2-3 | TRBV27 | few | ASAGDRPDTQY
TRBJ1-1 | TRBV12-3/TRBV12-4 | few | ASSLNGPPNTEAF
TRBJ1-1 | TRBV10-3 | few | AISEDMFTEAF
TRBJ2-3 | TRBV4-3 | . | ASSQGLAASTDTQY
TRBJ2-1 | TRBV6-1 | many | ASSKTGRTSGGSYNEQF
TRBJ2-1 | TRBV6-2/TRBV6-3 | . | ASSILAGGPNEQF
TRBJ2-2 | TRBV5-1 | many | ASSLEYPGQGFGGELF
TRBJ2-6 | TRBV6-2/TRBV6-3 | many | ASSPLRDGANVLT
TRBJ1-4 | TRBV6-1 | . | ASSEAKGRDEKLF
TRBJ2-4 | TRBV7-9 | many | ASSLTGEEDIQY